This T cell receptor beta chain was sequenced in a study of blood T cells in healthy people across ages (dated by TCRdb to the mid-2010s). Describing the broader study: In model experiments, template switching captured roughly one uniquely barcoded TCR beta cDNA molecule for every two T cells. To track age-related changes in TCR beta repertoire diversity, the study relied on deep sequencing normalized with unique cDNA molecular identifiers. The donors were split into four age groups: young (average about 16 years), middle-aged (39), aged (roughly 68) and long-lived (roughly 77). To avoid experimental bias, donors of different ages were distributed randomly across sequencing lanes. For two donors (one aged 18 to 29 and one aged 80 or older), the study analyzed two additional independent replicas of 1 million unique cDNA reads from the same blood draw. The research as a whole found: The percentage of naive T cells measured by flow cytometry correlated strongly with observed TCR beta diversity. Total diversity estimates from one million sequenced T cells were considered lower bounds and underestimates. Because the CMV infection status of the donors was unknown, age-related changes in expanded clonotypes may potentially have been confounded. The long-lived group showed more naive CD4+ T cells, fewer expanded clones and increased TCR diversity than the aged group, suggesting age selection. Conclusive comparison of naive and antigen-experienced compartments was prevented by the profiling of bulk unsorted PBMCs. As age increased, observed TCR beta diversity per million T cells dropped in a roughly linear way, and a significant reduction was already evident by age about 40.

The roughly 38 donors, aged 6 to 90 years, were systemically healthy Caucasian individuals from Russia. Around 9.8 milliliters of peripheral blood were collected from each donor into EDTA-treated Vacutainer tubes. PBMCs were isolated by Ficoll-Paque density-gradient centrifugation, with at least 6.5 million obtained per sample. Trizol reagent was used to extract total RNA from the PBMCs, yielding at least 5.5 micrograms per sample. Naive CD45RAhigh/CD27high T cell percentages were measured by flow cytometry on a PBMC aliquot from every donor. The library was generated by 5' RACE. The instrument was an Illumina HiSeq 2500. A second PCR of 7 to 11 cycles was run with a J-beta primer mix and a sample-barcoded 5' primer. A template-switch 5' adaptor carrying 12 random nucleotides introduced a unique molecular identifier onto each TCR beta cDNA molecule. Each sample yielded at least 3 million CDR3-containing paired-end reads. The Mint cDNA synthesis kit, primed by a TRBC-specific oligonucleotide, was used to synthesize first-strand cDNA from all RNA. After uracil-DNA glycosylase treatment, a first 18-cycle PCR used universal primers M1SS and BC2_uni_R on all cDNA. Regarding the original processing steps: For normalization, 1 million high-quality reads were randomly selected from each sample, with every read carrying a distinct molecular identifier. Reads sharing molecular identifiers were discarded rather than binned into consensus sequences. MiTCR, set to a Q25 quality threshold and the strictest error-elimination algorithm, was used for CDR3 identification, clonotype clustering and error correction. A nonparametric unseen species model with Euler transformation was used to estimate lower-bound total TCR beta diversity. Through fastp at Q25 and MiXCR, TCRdb rebuilt clones from the public reads, retaining in-frame beta chains. CDR3 protein sequences are deduplicated, and each keeps its most common genes and DNA. TCRdb assigned the V and J calls; the authors' analysis was not used. The sample records 600,000 to 800,000 distinct CDR3 sequences, 20% to 25% of which are singletons. Roughly 3.6% of the sample belongs to the ten largest clones.

As to this clonotype: This receptor's antigen is unknown. No base-level quality is on record; no much larger clone is a single base apart.

Taken from the germline V gene, the CDR1 and CDR2 loops are SGHTA and FQGNSA. Germline trimming: 2 bases from V, 9 bases from J; junction bases outside gene matches: 7. The CDR3, cysteine through phenylalanine, is 14 amino acids long. Only CDR3 DNA remains: 42 bases, in frame from the first base. Sequenced input: blood. This receptor was identified in an older man in good health. The chain is assembled from TRBV7-2 and TRBJ2-4; 7 nucleotides in the junction match TRBD2. The bases read TGTGCCAGCAGCTTACGGGAAGCTAGCGGCATTCAGTACTTC. Its protein reads: CASSLREASGIQYF.